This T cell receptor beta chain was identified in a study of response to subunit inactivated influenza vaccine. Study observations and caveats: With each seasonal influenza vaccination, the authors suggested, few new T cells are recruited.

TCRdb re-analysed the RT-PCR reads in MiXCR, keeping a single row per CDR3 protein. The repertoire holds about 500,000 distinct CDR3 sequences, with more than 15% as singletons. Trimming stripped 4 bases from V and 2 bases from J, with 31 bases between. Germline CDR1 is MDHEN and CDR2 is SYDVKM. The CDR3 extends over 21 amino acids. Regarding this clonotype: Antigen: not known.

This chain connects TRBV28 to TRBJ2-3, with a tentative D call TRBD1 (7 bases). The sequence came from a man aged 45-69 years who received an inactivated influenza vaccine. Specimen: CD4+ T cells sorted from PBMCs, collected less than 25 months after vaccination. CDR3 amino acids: CASSSPPGTVGSSGVTDTQYF. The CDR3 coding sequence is TGTGCCAGCAGTTCACCACCCGGGACAGTCGGGAGTAGCGGAGTCACAGATACGCAGTATTTT.